This T cell receptor (beta chain) originates from a study of breast tumors, draining lymph nodes, adjacent tissues. Findings and limits, study-wide: Tumor TCR diversity was below lymph nodes but above nontumor tissue. Luminal-like breast cancer showed significantly greater tumor-nontumor repertoire similarity than basal-like breast cancer did.

Germline V lookup: CDR1 SNHLY, CDR2 FYNNEI. Trimming left V 1 base short and J 7 bases short, with 14 bases between. The CDR3 runs to 15 residues. The lymph nodes were axillary draining lymph nodes from breast cancer patients. TCRdb redid the calling of the multiplex PCR reads with MiXCR, one entry per CDR3 protein. The sample yields 150,000 to 200,000 distinct CDR3 sequences, around a third seen once. This clonotype was counted ten times or more. No antigen is known for it. J is TRBJ1-5 and V is TRBV2, with D possibly matching TRBD1 (5 bases). This TCR came from a female donor with breast cancer. Some clones in this sample may be carry-over from other donors' samples. Sequencing was carried out using axillary lymph node tissue. The CDR3 DNA reads as TGTGCCAGCAGTGAAGGTGGGCGGGGGTGGCAGCCCCAGCATTTT. Translated: CASSEGGRGWQPQHF.